Here is one T cell receptor beta chain with its context. Its cognate antigen is unknown. The treatment is: oral pan-JAK inhibitor, 5-10 mg twice daily. Researchers gathered lesional scalp punch biopsies and peripheral blood from patients with alopecia areata. Extracted RNA was reverse transcribed into cDNA, the sequencing template. The table came from immunoSEQ multiplex PCR; TCRdb's copy has only in-frame clones and leaves some out. The repertoire has 200,000 to 250,000 clones, under 70% of them found once; the top ten carry around 4.3%. This record belongs to a study of CD8+ T cells in alopecia areata. Study background: Tofacitinib therapy took 6 to 18 months; 6 months off drug came after. Percent of scalp involved defined treated patients' severity scores. Study-wide findings and caveats: Scalp lesions, especially in alopecia totalis/universalis, had higher clonality than normal scalp.

Germline loops: CDR1 SQVTM, CDR2 ANQGSEA. CDR3 length equals 12 residues. The V and J ends lost 6 bases and 3 bases respectively, with 9 bases between them. Source: CD4+ T cells sorted from blood, taken at week 4, from a patient treated with tofacitinib. The rearrangement uses TRBV29-1 and TRBJ2-1; D unclear. This TCR came from a human donor with alopecia areata. Here the CDR3 DNA reads TGCAGCGTGGTGGTCCACTACAATGAGCAGTTCTTC. Its translation: CSVVVHYNEQFF.